This T cell receptor beta chain was captured in a study of regulatory T cells in long-lasting Graves disease. Whole-study context: Antithyroid drugs had been taken under 3 months by newly diagnosed Graves' patients.

Only a few counts were recorded for this clonotype. Its antigen remains unidentified. V gave up 3 bases and J gave up 4 bases, with 16 bases separating them. This CDR3 is 15 amino acids long. The germline gives CDR1 LNHDA, CDR2 SQIVND (reference sequence). Study-level results: Only peripheral blood was studied, not thyroid tissue. Persistent patients had a count of shared public clonotypes (approximately 3,000) that exceeded that of new patients (around 970).

Time point meaning: newly diagnosed GD, antithyroid drugs for less than 3 months. Generation of the TCR library employed RNA extracted from PBMCs. Sequencing libraries for TCR beta were prepared with iRepertoire HTBI primers and Arm-PCR of CDR3 regions. TCRdb reprocessed the multiplex PCR reads with MiXCR, giving one entry per CDR3 protein. Among about 420,000 distinct CDR3 sequences, about a sixth were seen once, and the ten largest hold about 25%. The data also belong to a second study, concerning T cells in Graves' hyperthyroidism and ophthalmopathy.

The J gene is TRBJ2-7, the V gene TRBV19; D gene uncertain. Sequencing used peripheral blood mononuclear cells (PBMCs), obtained at new diagnosis, from a patient treated with antithyroid drugs. This TCR was sampled from a woman in her late teens or twenties with Graves disease. In nucleotides, the CDR3 is TGTGCCAGTAGTATCAGGAGTCTGGGCGGATACGAGCAGTACTTC. Translation gives CASSIRSLGGYEQYF.